This T cell receptor (beta chain) derives from a study of a mutant IDH1 vaccine in newly diagnosed glioma. Study conclusions and caveats: Pseudoprogression showed no apparent link to changes in top peripheral T cell clonotypes.

In regard to this clone: Its antigen is unknown.

V gave up 5 bases and J gave up 7 bases; unmatched junction bases: 6. CDR1 MNHEY and CDR2 SMNVEV come from the germline V gene (reference sequence). The CDR3 loop spans 14 amino acids. The time point: week 5, during vaccination. The vaccine gave 300 ug of a 20-mer mutant IDH1 peptide subcutaneously per dose. Using immunoSEQ multiplex PCR, the repertoire was profiled, and TCRdb retains in-frame clones only, with some absent. The table has tens of thousands of clones, roughly nine tenths seen once. This receptor was obtained from a woman aged 50 to 65 with glioma. Sequencing was performed on PBMCs, taken from a glioma patient whose treatment included an IDH1 peptide vaccine. The chain has TRBV27 and TRBJ2-1, with 9 bases aligning to TRBD2. CDR3 in DNA: TGTGCCAGCAGTACATCAGCGGGAGGTAATGAGCAGTTCTTC. This codes for CASSTSAGGNEQFF.